One sample yielded the 19 T cell receptor beta chains listed below, sequenced in a study of blood T cell repertoires in COVID-19 (dated by TCRdb to 2018 to 2020). Library generation was performed with the immunoSEQ multiplex PCR assay. TCRdb limited this immuneACCESS table to in-frame rearrangements with V and J called. A share of clones is missing; checked studies link under half to unresolved V genes, and the rest is unexplained. The sample profile shows tens of thousands of clones; around 76% of them were found once. 20% of the sample lies in the top ten. Material: peripheral blood. These receptors originate from a woman of 80 years or more with active or convalescent COVID-19.

This clone was observed a few times. The rearrangement joins TRBV11-2 to TRBJ1-4; D is unresolved. The germline V and J ends were trimmed by 5 bases and 4 bases, with 5 bases remaining between them. This CDR3 spans 12 amino acids. CDR1 is SGHAT, CDR2 FQNNGV, per germline. The CDR3 DNA is TGTGCCAGCAGCCAGATTAATGAAAAACTGTTTTTT. The encoded protein is CASSQINEKLFF.

The chain carries TRBV11-3 and TRBJ2-7, with TRBD2 as a possible D gene (6 bases). Trimming removed 5 bases at V and 2 bases at J, with 13 bases between. CDR3 length equals 14 residues. Germline V lookup: CDR1 SGHNT, CDR2 YENEEA. The CDR3 sequence is CASSPPGGAYEQYF. DNA for the CDR3: TGTGCCAGCAGCCCTCCGGGCGGGGCCTACGAGCAGTACTTC.

This clone was counted a single time. The chain has TRBV7-8 and TRBJ2-3, with D possibly being TRBD1 (5 bases). The CDR3 contains 14 residues. Germline V CDR1 and CDR2: SGHVS, FQNEAQ. Trimming took off 0 bases at V and 4 bases at J, with 8 bases between the two ends. Here the CDR3 DNA reads TGTGCCAGCAGCTTAGCAGGGGCTGCAGATACGCAGTATTTT. Translation: CASSLAGAADTQYF.

This chain uses TRBV27 with TRBJ2-7; D is possibly TRBD1 (6 bases). Germline CDR1 reads MNHEY; CDR2 reads SMNVEV (reference sequence). The CDR3 totals 14 residues. The V gene lost 8 bases and the J gene lost 2 bases, with 16 bases spanning the gap. CDR3 nucleotides: TGTGCCAGCGCAGAGGGGGACGGAGCCTACGAGCAGTACTTC. It codes for CASAEGDGAYEQYF.

The chain couples TRBV5-1 to TRBJ1-6, with no clear D. Germline V gives CDR1 SGHRS, CDR2 YFSETQ. The CDR3 runs to 15 residues. V lost 2 bases to trimming and J lost 7 bases, with 13 bases between them. The CDR3 loop is CASSLLANSNSPLHF. In nucleotides, the CDR3 is TGCGCCAGCAGCTTACTCGCGAACAGCAATTCACCCCTCCACTTT.

This rearrangement joins TRBV6-4 to TRBJ2-2; D remains unclear. The V and J ends lost 6 bases and 6 bases respectively, with 20 bases between them. The CDR3 spans 16 residues. Germline CDR1 reads MRHNA; CDR2 reads SNTAGT. CDR3 bases: TGTGCCAGCAGACAGAGTTTTGATTACGGCGCCGGGGAGCTGTTTTTT. As protein: CASRQSFDYGAGELFF.

The chain joins TRBV7-3 to TRBJ2-1; D gene uncertain. Germline V CDR1 and CDR2: SGHTA, FQGTGA. The CDR3 is 12 residues long. V lost 6 bases and J lost 7, with 10 bases in between. In nucleotides, the CDR3 is TGTGCCAGCAGTCCAAACGGGAATGAGCAGTTCTTC. Translating it yields CASSPNGNEQFF.

This clone was found a few times. This sequence joins TRBV28 and TRBJ2-1; a possible D gene is TRBD1 (6 bases). V lost 6 bases and J lost 5, with 17 bases in between. Looked up from germline, CDR1 is MDHEN and CDR2 is SYDVKM. CDR3 length equals 15 residues. CDR3 in DNA: TGTGCCAGCAGGGGTAGTCAGGGGACGGACAATGAGCAGTTCTTC. Protein: CASRGSQGTDNEQFF.

The rearrangement uses TRBV5-4 and TRBJ1-2; 7 bases fit TRBD1. The CDR3 is 12 residues long. Germline V CDR1 and CDR2: SGHNT, YYREEE (reference sequence). The V segment lost 4 bases and the J segment 6 bases; nucleotides outside the gene matches: 3. The CDR3 nucleotides read TGTGCCAGCAGCCGGGACAGCGATGGCTACACCTTC. Encoded protein: CASSRDSDGYTF.

The genes are TRBV6-5 and TRBJ1-2; 10 nucleotides agree with TRBD1. Germline trimming cut 6 bases from V and 5 bases from J; bases unmatched to any gene: 6. The CDR3 runs to 14 residues. Germline CDR1 and CDR2: MNHEY and SVGAGI. The CDR3 DNA reads TGTGCCAGCAGGGTGGGACAGGGGCCATATGGCTACACCTTC. Amino acids: CASRVGQGPYGYTF.

The V gene is TRBV19, the J gene TRBJ1-4; D remains ambiguous. The CDR3 runs to 15 residues. V shed 3 bases and J shed 5 bases, with 13 bases lying between them. Germline CDR1 and CDR2: LNHDA and SQIVND (reference sequence). The CDR3 region is CASSIMRAYNEKLFF. CDR3 sequence (DNA): TGTGCCAGTAGTATCATGCGGGCCTACAATGAAAAACTGTTTTTT.

This chain links TRBV5-1 with TRBJ1-6; the match to TRBD1 covers 7 bases. Trimming took 3 bases from V and 5 from J; bases not matched to a gene: 2. Germline V lookup: CDR1 SGHRS, CDR2 YFSETQ. The CDR3 spans 14 residues. This chain's CDR3 is CASSSDRDNSPLHF. Written as DNA, the CDR3 is TGCGCCAGCAGCTCAGACAGGGATAATTCACCCCTCCACTTT.

V is TRBV11-2 and J is TRBJ2-2; D is perhaps TRBD1 (6 bases). Between the trimmed V and J ends, which lost 3 bases and 6 bases, there was a span of 11 bases. Germline V lookup: CDR1 SGHAT, CDR2 FQNNGV. CDR3 length: 14 residues. CDR3 sequence reads: CASSFQTGSGELFF. Written as DNA, the CDR3 is TGTGCCAGCAGCTTCCAAACAGGGTCCGGGGAGCTGTTTTTT.

This sequence joins TRBV7-2 and TRBJ2-5; 9 positions match TRBD1. V lost 5 bases and J lost 5; bases outside the gene matches: 15. CDR1 and CDR2 (germline): SGHTA, FQGNSA. The CDR3 extends over 17 amino acids. CDR3 DNA sequence: TGTGCCAGCAGCCTAGACTATGAACAGGGGGCTCAGGAGACCCAGTACTTC. Its protein product is CASSLDYEQGAQETQYF.

The genes are TRBV28 and TRBJ1-6, with D hard to call. The V gene lost 5 bases and the J gene lost 4 bases, with 9 bases spanning the gap. CDR1 MDHEN and CDR2 SYDVKM come from the germline V gene. The length of the CDR3 is 14 residues. DNA for the CDR3: TGTGCCAGCAGTAGGAGCAGTTATAATTCACCCCTCCACTTT. Translated: CASSRSSYNSPLHF.

J is TRBJ2-7 and V is TRBV30, with a weak D call TRBD2 (6 bases). CDR1 and CDR2 from the germline V gene are GTSNPN and SVGIG (reference sequence). With 3 bases removed from V and 1 base from J, the gap between germline ends came to 10 bases. This CDR3 has 13 amino acids. CDR3 sequence reads: CAWSGGASYEQYF. CDR3 bases: TGTGCCTGGAGCGGAGGGGCGTCCTACGAGCAGTACTTC.

This clone was counted a single time. The chain employs TRBV5-1 and TRBJ2-2; tentatively, D is TRBD2 (5 bases). The CDR3 sequence is 14 residues long. V was pared by 7 bases and J by 4 bases, with 14 bases between. Per the germline V gene, CDR1 is SGHRS and CDR2 is YFSETQ. The CDR3 loop reads CASSIEGRTGELFF. The CDR3 bases are TGCGCCAGCTCAATAGAGGGCCGCACCGGGGAGCTGTTTTTT.

The rearrangement joins TRBV30 to TRBJ1-2; maybe TRBD1 (5 bases). Germline V gene lookup returns CDR1 GTSNPN and CDR2 SVGIG (reference sequence). Trimming shortened V by 4 bases and J by 0 bases, and 6 bases separated the two germline ends. The CDR3 is 12 residues long. This chain's CDR3 is CAWTGANYGYTF. In DNA form, the CDR3 reads TGTGCCTGGACGGGGGCTAACTATGGCTACACCTTC.

J is TRBJ2-7 and V is TRBV7-9, with D possibly matching TRBD2 (5 bases). Germline CDR1 SEHNR, CDR2 FQNEAQ (reference sequence). The V end was cut by 8 bases, the J end by 4 bases, with 15 bases between. This CDR3 is 13 amino acids long. DNA for the CDR3: TGTGCCAGCCTTCTACTAGATGGGTACGAGCAGTACTTC. Residues: CASLLLDGYEQYF.